The text below deals with one TCR beta chain. The antigen remains unidentified. This sample stems from a study of shared clonotypes between healthy human individuals. About the study: Samples came from a couple of female and a few male donors aged 18 to 49. Researchers assigned three CD4 naive, three CD4 memory, two CD8 naive and one CD8 memory plate to each donor. General study results and limits: A handful of donors showed sharing of about 4.8% of naive CD4 clonotypes. Although depth was large, rarefaction showed that sequencing of the sorted subsets was incomplete.

TCRdb's copy holds only in-frame clones and misses some; the assay was immunoSEQ multiplex PCR. The repertoire holds about 2.1 million clones, just over 90% seen once, with 1.5% to 2% in the top ten. Naive CD8 cells lacked CD45RO and underwent positive selection for CCR7, leaving out terminally differentiated effector memory CD45RA+ cells. Germline V gives CDR1 LGHNA, CDR2 YSLEER. This CDR3 is built from 15 residues. V was clipped by 4 bases and J by 4 bases, with 17 bases between them. The rearrangement links TRBV4-3 to TRBJ2-7; no reliable D call. Sequencing was carried out using naive CD8+ T cells from PBMCs. The sequence was collected from a man aged 18 to 29 in good health. Some clones in this sample may be carry-over from other donors' samples. CDR3 sequence (DNA): TGCGCCAGCAGCCCCTCCGTTAGTGCTTTTTACGAGCAGTACTTC. Translated: CASSPSVSAFYEQYF.